The 7 T cell receptor beta chains below all came from one sample that was sequenced in a study of shared clonotypes between healthy human individuals. Clones were read by immunoSEQ multiplex PCR, and TCRdb kept only the in-frame ones, dropping some. The data show some 1.5 million clones, 95% to 99% seen once. Sequencing input: naive CD4+ T cells sorted from blood. Subset: CD45RA+ positively selected. The receptors shown here come from a man aged 30-40 years in good health.

On this clone: Other DNA sequences in this specimen translate into the identical CDR3. V is TRBV5-1 and J is TRBJ2-7; D assignment may be TRBD1 or TRBD2 (5 bases each). Germline V lookup: CDR1 SGHRS, CDR2 YFSETQ. The CDR3 is 13 residues long. V gave up 4 bases and J gave up 1 base, with 9 bases separating them. CDR3 sequence: CASSRGQSYEQYF. CDR3 nucleotide sequence: TGCGCCAGCAGCCGGGGCCAGTCCTACGAGCAGTACTTC.

The V gene is TRBV5-6, the J gene TRBJ2-7, with D perhaps TRBD1 (6 bases). Germline V CDR1 and CDR2: SGHDT, YYEEEE. V lost 2 bases to trimming and J lost 4 bases, with 7 bases between them. The length of the CDR3 is 12 residues. CDR3 in amino acids: CASSFGQYEQYF. The CDR3, as DNA: TGTGCCAGCAGCTTCGGACAGTACGAGCAGTACTTC.

The CDR3 spells CASSPRGASGGSNQPQHF. Written as DNA, the CDR3 is TGTGCCAGCTCACCGAGGGGGGCATCCGGGGGTAGCAATCAGCCCCAGCATTTT. The chain is built from TRBV18 and TRBJ1-5, with D possibly being TRBD1 (6 bases). The CDR3 length is 18 residues. Trimming took off 3 bases at V and 0 bases at J, with 18 bases between the two ends. Germline V lookup: CDR1 KGHSH, CDR2 LQKENI.

The CDR3 sequence: CASRTRTEFYPNTEAFF. The CDR3 DNA is TGTGCCAGCAGGACCCGGACAGAATTTTACCCCAACACTGAAGCTTTCTTT. The chain uses TRBV7-9 and TRBJ1-1; weak D call: TRBD1 (6 bases). The CDR3 has 17 amino acids. Germline V gives CDR1 SEHNR, CDR2 FQNEAQ (reference sequence). Trimming stripped 6 bases from V and 2 bases from J, with 22 bases between.

The chain couples TRBV6-5 to TRBJ2-7; 9 nucleotides line up with TRBD2. The ends lost 5 bases at V and 4 bases at J; junction bases unmatched: 6. The germline V gene encodes CDR1 MNHEY and CDR2 SVGAGI. CDR3 length equals 14 residues. The CDR3 DNA reads TGTGCCAGCAGTGTAGCGGGAGAGGTTTACGAGCAGTACTTC. Translated, it gives CASSVAGEVYEQYF.

The genes are TRBV19 and TRBJ2-7; D is ambiguous. The CDR3 consists of 13 residues. V lost 6 bases, J lost 4 bases, and 13 bases lay in between. Germline CDR1 is LNHDA and CDR2 is SQIVND (reference sequence). This CDR3 is CASRPTERYEQYF. CDR3 nucleotides: TGTGCCAGTAGACCGACGGAACGGTACGAGCAGTACTTC.

J is TRBJ2-3 and V is TRBV6-1; possible D gene TRBD1, 5 bases. Germline V lookup: CDR1 MNHNS, CDR2 SASEGT. V was clipped by 10 bases and J by 5 bases, with 16 bases between them. The CDR3 totals 13 residues. The CDR3 protein is CATPFLRGDTQYF. The CDR3 DNA reads as TGTGCCACCCCCTTTTTAAGGGGAGATACGCAGTATTTT.